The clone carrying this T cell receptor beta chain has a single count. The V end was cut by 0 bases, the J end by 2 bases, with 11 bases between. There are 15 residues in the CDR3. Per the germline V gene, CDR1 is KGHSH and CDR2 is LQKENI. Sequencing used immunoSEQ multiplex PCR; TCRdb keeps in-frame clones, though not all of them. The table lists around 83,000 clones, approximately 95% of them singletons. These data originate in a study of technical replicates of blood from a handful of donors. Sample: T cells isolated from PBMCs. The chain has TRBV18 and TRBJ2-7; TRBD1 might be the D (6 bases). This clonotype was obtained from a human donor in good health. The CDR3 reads CASSPPDGQPYEQYF. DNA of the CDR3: TGTGCCAGCTCACCACCAGACGGACAGCCCTACGAGCAGTACTTC.